This TCR beta chain was captured in a study of beta chain features in type 1 diabetes listed by TCRdb under 2018. A note on the overall study: Mean age, gender distribution, total cell number and subset yield were not different between patients and healthy donors. A total of some 100,000,000 sorted cells were examined across all samples, and a strong correlation was observed between cell number per subset and RNA yield. Regulatory and stem cell-like memory subsets were isolated from only 8 patients and roughly eight healthy donors, whereas naive and central memory subsets came from all 30 or so donors. The study compared TCRB repertoires of sorted circulating CD4+ T cell subsets between recently diagnosed type 1 diabetes patients and matched healthy donors.

A single peripheral blood draw of roughly 0.11 L on average was collected from each donor into heparinised tubes. Using a panel that included CD45RO, CCR7, CD25, CD127, CD95 and CD27, naive, central memory, regulatory and stem cell-like memory CD4+ T cells were sorted on a BD FACSAria II. A purity above 95% was achieved for all sorted populations. Right away, PBMCs were isolated by Lymphoprep density gradient centrifugation and were stained directly, with no culture step. Samples were stained and sorted in pairs, with one healthy donor and one patient per experiment, so that batch effects were minimized. The entire amount of isolated RNA was reverse transcribed using the High Capacity cDNA Reverse Transcription Kit, so the sequenced TCRB transcripts were expressed ones. Deep immunoSEQ sequencing was applied to naive, central memory and regulatory T cell samples, giving an average of roughly 3.5 million total reads per sample. Sorted cells were lysed in RLT buffer and RNA was extracted with DNase-treated RNeasy Micro or Mini kits, depending on cell number. Each cell subset was processed separately to prevent cross-contamination, with patient and healthy donor samples processed together. Using the immunoSEQ multiplex PCR, TCRB sequences were amplified from cDNA into 87-bp fragments spanning the CDR3 region. Amplicons were sequenced on the Illumina HiSeq platform. In the paper's pipeline: Synthetic template baselines were used to correct PCR bias computationally, reads within Hamming distance 2 were collapsed together, and singletons that could not be merged were discarded. By aligning reads against IMGT, V, D and J genes, CDR3 length, and insertions or deletions at six rearrangement sites were assigned. Clonotype counts were normalized to sorted cell number within each subset before computing true diversity and Gini coefficients with the tcR R package. The overlap coefficient, calculated on TCRB nucleotide sequences, was used to measure repertoire sharing. Out-of-frame TCRB sequences from naive cells were analyzed as a proxy for the pre-selection repertoire. TCRdb took over this immuneACCESS table, retaining in-frame rearrangements with V and J assigned. Such tables are incomplete; in checked studies, under half of the missing clones stem from an unresolved V gene, and the remainder is unexplained. V, J and clone size are taken as reported in that table, and D and trimming were inferred from the DNA itself. The sample table holds over 120,000 clones, of which under 11% were seen once. Jointly, the top ten make up around 1.2% of the sample.

This clone was picked up many times. It lacks a known antigen. One junction end disagrees with the germline gene, perhaps due to a read error. According to the germline V gene, CDR1 reads SGHTA and CDR2 reads FQGNSA. Counted from cysteine to phenylalanine, this CDR3 has 18 amino acids. Just the 54-base CDR3 DNA is kept, in frame starting at base 1. On the study overall, not on this receptor specifically: A moderate but significant shortening of TCRB CDR3 length was observed in type 1 diabetes patients in all four CD4+ subsets. At VDJ recombination sites, type 1 diabetes patients had fewer insertions and more deleted nucleotides, which implies abnormalities in thymic rearrangement. Naive, central memory and regulatory TCRB repertoires appeared to be more similar among patients than among healthy donors. Shorter templates might be favored by PCR, yet because patient and control samples were amplified and corrected together, any such skew would affect both groups equally. Only small numbers of individuals were included in the HLA sub-analyses, which left unresolved whether HLA type had any influence on TCRB rearrangement. Because cDNA rather than genomic DNA was sequenced, highly expressing activated cells could have been over-represented, although no difference in activation and CD3 levels was found between groups.

This receptor was obtained from a man between 18 and 29 years old in good health. Recombination linked TRBV7-2 to TRBJ2-6; tentative D gene TRBD1, with 6 bases matching. Sequenced: naive CD4+ T cells from blood. The label giving this sample's cell subset or site can be read as: true naive CD4+ T cells. Here is the DNA: TGTGCCAGCAGCGTAGCCAGGGGCCGAAGCTCTGGGGCCAACGTCCTGACTTTC. Its protein reads: CASSVARGRSSGANVLTF.